The 3 T cell receptor beta chains presented below share a single source sample, sequenced in a study of Graves' ophthalmopathy and Graves' hyperthyroidism (dated by TCRdb to 2016 to 2018). The reads were generated on an Illumina HiSeq 2000. For repertoire sequencing, TCR beta CDR3 regions were amplified from RNA transcripts. HTBI primers and the Qiagen OneStep RT-PCR kit were used in a first-round RT-PCR, which was followed by a second-round multiplex PCR, size selection and purification. Starting from the raw public reads, TCRdb applied fastp trimming at Q25, assembled clones with MiXCR and retained in-frame beta chains. Entries are consolidated by CDR3 protein sequence, retaining the most common genes and DNA. The table for this sample lists under 350,000 distinct CDR3 sequences; roughly 15% of them were counted only once. About 12% of the sample is in the top ten clones. Sample: peripheral blood. The receptor source for this set is an adult man with Graves' ophthalmopathy.

This clonotype was picked up many times. The gene calls are TRBV18 and TRBJ1-5; D remains ambiguous. Deletions cut 6 bases from V and 5 bases from J, with 17 bases between. This CDR3 is built from 15 residues. CDR1 and CDR2 from the germline V gene are KGHSH and LQKENI. The CDR3 coding sequence is TGTGCCAGCTCTCCGGGCCTCAGAGACGATCAGCCCCAGCATTTT. Translating gives CASSPGLRDDQPQHF.

There are many counts of this clonotype. The chain joins TRBV18 to TRBJ1-2; 7 nucleotides align to TRBD1. Per the germline V gene, CDR1 is KGHSH and CDR2 is LQKENI. J lost 2 bases, V lost 2 bases, and 2 bases had no gene match. The CDR3 loop spans 14 amino acids. The CDR3: CASSPETGNYGYTF. DNA of the CDR3: TGTGCCAGCTCACCAGAGACAGGGAACTATGGCTACACCTTC.

This clonotype was seen repeatedly, ten times or more. This sequence joins TRBV20-1 and TRBJ1-1; 7 bases agree with TRBD1. After removal of 6 bases from V and 4 bases from J, the junction contained 8 bases not matched to a gene. Germline V gene lookup returns CDR1 DFQATT and CDR2 SNEGSKA (reference sequence). The CDR3 totals 13 residues. The CDR3 sequence is CSAAWGQTTEAFF. The CDR3 DNA is TGCAGTGCAGCCTGGGGACAGACCACTGAAGCTTTCTTT.